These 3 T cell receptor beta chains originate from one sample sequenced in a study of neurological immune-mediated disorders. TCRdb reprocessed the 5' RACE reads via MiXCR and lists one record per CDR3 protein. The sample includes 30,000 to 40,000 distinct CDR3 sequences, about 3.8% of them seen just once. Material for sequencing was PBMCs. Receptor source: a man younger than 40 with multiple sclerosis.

CDR3 region: CASSSEVSSINTEAFF. The CDR3 bases are TGTGCCAGCAGCTCGGAAGTGAGCAGTATTAACACTGAAGCTTTCTTT. V and J are TRBV7-6 and TRBJ1-1; D is uncertain. Trimming pared 4 bases from V and 2 bases from J, leaving 17 bases between. Germline V gene data show CDR1 as SGHVS and CDR2 as FNYEAQ. This CDR3 spans 16 amino acids.

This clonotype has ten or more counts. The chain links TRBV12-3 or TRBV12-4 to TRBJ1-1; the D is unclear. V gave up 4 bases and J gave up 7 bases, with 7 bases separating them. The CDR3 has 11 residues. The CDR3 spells CASSSALEAFF. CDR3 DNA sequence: TGTGCCAGCAGTTCAGCACTTGAAGCTTTCTTT.

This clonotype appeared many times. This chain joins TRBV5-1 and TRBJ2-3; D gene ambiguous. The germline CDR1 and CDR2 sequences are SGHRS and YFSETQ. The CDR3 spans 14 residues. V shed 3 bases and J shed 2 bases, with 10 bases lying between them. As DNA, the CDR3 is TGCGCCAGCAGCTCGGACGGATTCACAGATACGCAGTATTTT. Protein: CASSSDGFTDTQYF.